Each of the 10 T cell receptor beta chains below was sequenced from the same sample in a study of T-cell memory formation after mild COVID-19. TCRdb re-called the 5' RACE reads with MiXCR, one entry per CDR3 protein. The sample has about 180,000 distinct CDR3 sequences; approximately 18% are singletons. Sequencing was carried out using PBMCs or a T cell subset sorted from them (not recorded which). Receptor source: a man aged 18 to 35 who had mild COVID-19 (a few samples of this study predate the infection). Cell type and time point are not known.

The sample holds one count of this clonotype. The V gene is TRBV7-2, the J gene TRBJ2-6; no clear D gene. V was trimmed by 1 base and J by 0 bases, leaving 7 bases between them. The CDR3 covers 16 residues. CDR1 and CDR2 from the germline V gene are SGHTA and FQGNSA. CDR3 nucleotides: TGTGCCAGCAGCTTAGGAGGCTACTCTGGGGCCAACGTCCTGACTTTC. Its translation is CASSLGGYSGANVLTF. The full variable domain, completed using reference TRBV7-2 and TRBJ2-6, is GAGVSQSPSNKVTEKGKDVELRCDPISGHTALYWYRQSLGQGLEFLIYFQGNSAPDKSGLPSDRFSAERTGGSVSTLTIQRTQQEDSAVYLCASSLGGYSGANVLTFGAGSRLTVL.

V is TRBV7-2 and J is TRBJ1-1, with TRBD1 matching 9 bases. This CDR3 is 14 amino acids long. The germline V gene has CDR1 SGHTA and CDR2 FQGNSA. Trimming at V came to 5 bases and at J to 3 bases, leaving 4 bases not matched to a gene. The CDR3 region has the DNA TGTGCCAGCAGCCACAGGGGGCCACACACTGAAGCTTTCTTT. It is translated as CASSHRGPHTEAFF.

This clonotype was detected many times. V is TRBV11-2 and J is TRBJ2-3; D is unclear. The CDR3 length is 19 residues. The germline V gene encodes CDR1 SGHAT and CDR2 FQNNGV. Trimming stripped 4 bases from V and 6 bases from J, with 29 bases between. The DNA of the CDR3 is TGTGCCAGCAGCTCTCCCTCCCGTTACCGCGTTTTATCTATGGATACGCAGTATTTT. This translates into CASSSPSRYRVLSMDTQYF.

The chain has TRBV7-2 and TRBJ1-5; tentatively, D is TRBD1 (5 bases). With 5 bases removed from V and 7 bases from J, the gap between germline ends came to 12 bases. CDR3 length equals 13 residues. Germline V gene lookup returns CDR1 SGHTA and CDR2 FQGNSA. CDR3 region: CASSEGRRQPQHF. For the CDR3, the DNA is TGTGCCAGCAGCGAGGGACGACGGCAGCCCCAGCATTTT. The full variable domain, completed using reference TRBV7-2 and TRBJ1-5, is GAGVSQSPSNKVTEKGKDVELRCDPISGHTALYWYRQSLGQGLEFLIYFQGNSAPDKSGLPSDRFSAERTGGSVSTLTIQRTQQEDSAVYLCASSEGRRQPQHFGDGTRLSIL.

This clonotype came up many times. The CDR3 sequence is CSASWGRGTDTQYF. The CDR3 DNA follows: TGCAGTGCTAGCTGGGGTCGGGGCACAGATACGCAGTATTTT. The chain recombines TRBV20-1 with TRBJ2-3; D not certain. Germline V gene sequence: CDR1 DFQATT, CDR2 SNEGSKA (reference sequence). Deletions cut 3 bases from V and 1 base from J, with 11 bases between. The CDR3 sequence is 14 residues long.

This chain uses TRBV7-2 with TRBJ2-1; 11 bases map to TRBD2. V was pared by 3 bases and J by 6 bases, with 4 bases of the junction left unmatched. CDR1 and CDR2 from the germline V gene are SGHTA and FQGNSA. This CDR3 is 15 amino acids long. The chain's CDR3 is CASSFRLAGRNEQFF. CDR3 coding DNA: TGTGCCAGCAGCTTTCGACTAGCGGGGCGCAATGAGCAGTTCTTC.

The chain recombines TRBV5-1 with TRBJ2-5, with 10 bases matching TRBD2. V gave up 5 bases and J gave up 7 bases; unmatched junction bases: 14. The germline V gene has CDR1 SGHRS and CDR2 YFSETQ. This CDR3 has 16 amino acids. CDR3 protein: CASSSLAGADFGTQYF. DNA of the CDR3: TGCGCCAGCAGTTCTCTAGCGGGGGCCGATTTTGGGACCCAGTACTTC.

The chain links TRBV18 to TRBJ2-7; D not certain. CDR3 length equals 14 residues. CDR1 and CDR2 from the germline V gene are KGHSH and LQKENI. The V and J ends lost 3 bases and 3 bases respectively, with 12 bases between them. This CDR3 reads CASSPRQDRYEQYF. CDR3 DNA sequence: TGTGCCAGCTCACCTAGGCAGGATCGCTACGAGCAGTACTTC.

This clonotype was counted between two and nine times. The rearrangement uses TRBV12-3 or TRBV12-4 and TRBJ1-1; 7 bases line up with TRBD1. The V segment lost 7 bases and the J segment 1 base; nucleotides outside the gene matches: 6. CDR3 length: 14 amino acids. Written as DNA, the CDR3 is TGTGCCAGCACCAAACAGGGGAGGAACACTGAAGCTTTCTTT. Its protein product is CASTKQGRNTEAFF.

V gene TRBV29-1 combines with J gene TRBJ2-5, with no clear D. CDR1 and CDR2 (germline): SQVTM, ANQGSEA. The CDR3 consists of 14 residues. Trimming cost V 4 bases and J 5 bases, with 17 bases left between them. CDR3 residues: CSVVAAGPLETQYF. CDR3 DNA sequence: TGCAGCGTTGTCGCTGCAGGCCCGCTGGAGACCCAGTACTTC. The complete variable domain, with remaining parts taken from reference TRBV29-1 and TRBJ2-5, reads SAVISQKPSRDICQRGTSLTIQCQVDSQVTMMFWYRQQPGQSLTLIATANQGSEATYESGFVIDKFPISRPNLTFSTLTVSNMSPEDSSIYLCSVVAAGPLETQYFGPGTRLLVL.